Described below is a single T cell receptor beta chain sequence and its context. Its antigen is not identified. The J segment lost 2 bases and the V segment lost 4 bases, leaving 4 bases of the junction unmatched. The germline V gene has CDR1 SGHRS and CDR2 YFSETQ. The length of the CDR3 is 14 residues. The sample originates from a study of cytomegalovirus exposure and HLA in healthy donors. Overall study results and limits: A prior analysis recorded that most TCR beta V segments were productive about 87% or about 30% of the time.

PCR involved 60 Vbeta and 13 Jbeta primers. Assay: immunoSEQ multiplex PCR; the TCRdb copy retains only in-frame clones and omits some. The repertoire holds around 98,000 clones, with about four fifths as singletons. The chain carries TRBV5-1 and TRBJ1-2; 8 positions agree with TRBD1. This TCR was recovered from a woman in her thirties or forties in good health and CMV-seronegative. Sequencing was performed on PBMCs. DNA for the CDR3: TGCGCCAGCAGCCCGTGGACAGGGAACTATGGCTACACCTTC. Translated: CASSPWTGNYGYTF.